This TCR beta chain comes out of a study of early T cells in non-severe SARS-CoV-2 infection (dated by TCRdb to the early 2020s). About the full investigation: Because TCR sequencing was done on bulk RNA from unsorted whole blood, the alpha and beta chains could not be paired.

Libraries were prepared through 5' RACE. Sequencing relied on a NextSeq 500. To correct for sequencing error and PCR bias, the TCR library protocol tagged individual cDNA molecules with unique molecular identifiers. Sequencing covered both TCR alpha and beta chains, and within each sample the abundances of alpha and beta sequences were tightly co-correlated. The authors processed their data as follows. Decombinator V4 was used to annotate the V gene, J gene and CDR3 of the TCR sequences. TCRs were defined as expanded if a significant change between any two time points was detected under a Poisson model with p below 0.0001. TCR abundances were normalised to the total number of TCRs sequenced in each sample and reported as counts per million. MAIT TCRs were defined by TRAV1-2 paired with TRAJ12, TRAJ20 or TRAJ33, and iNKT TCRs by TRAV10 paired with TRAJ18. A search of VDJdb, accessed on 1 November 2021, was run for TCRs annotated to CMV, EBV and SARS-CoV-2, with TCRs annotated for multiple antigens excluded. TCRdb itself trimmed the public reads at Q25 with fastp, ran MiXCR and retained productive beta chains. Rows with one shared CDR3 protein collapse into an entry with the most common genes and DNA. TCRdb, not the authors, supplied the V and J calls. This sample is represented by 60,000 to 75,000 distinct CDR3 sequences; 8% to 10% of them were singletons. Of the sample, 15% to 18% is held by the ten largest clones.

The CDR3 runs 15 residues from the cysteine to the phenylalanine. Only the CDR3 DNA stays, 45 bases, in frame from base 1. V is cut by 7 bases and J by 1 base, and the space between the germline ends is 16 bases. The germline V gene yields MNHEY for CDR1 and SVGAGI for CDR2. Overall study results and their limits: VDJdb matching was skewed toward anti-spike CD8 responses and likely underestimated virus-specific expansions, missing private and CD4 specificities.

This clonotype was observed a few times. The target of this receptor is not known. Base qualities are not at hand, and no much larger clone is one base apart. The study was a case-control design nested within a healthcare worker cohort in London, UK, with weekly nasopharyngeal swab PCR tests and blood sampling. Healthcare workers were enrolled in the week of the UK lockdown, from 23 to 31 March 2020, and were followed every week for up to about 16 weeks. The clonotype comes from an adult who was a healthcare worker with PCR-confirmed SARS-CoV-2 infection or an uninfected control (not recorded which). Recombination joined TRBV6-5 with TRBJ1-2, with an unclear D gene assignment. The sequencing here drew on whole blood, taken at baseline. Here is the DNA: TGTGCCAGCACGCGCCTTCACAGCTTTAACTATGGCTACACCTTC. The encoded protein is CASTRLHSFNYGYTF.